Sequencing of this T cell receptor (beta chain) was carried out in a study of vaccination effects on CD4 cells after COVID-19. Study as a whole: All participants had two doses of either the BNT162b2 or mRNA-1273 vaccine. Points from the study as a whole: Following vaccination, convalescents' spike-reactive clones were mostly new ones induced by the vaccine.

For this clone: Its specificity is unknown.

Before any sequencing was done, the ViraFEST assay used viral peptide pools to expand antigen-specific CD4+ T cells. Researchers isolated CD4+ T cells once roughly nine days of culture had elapsed. PCR-confirmed SARS-CoV-2 infection occurred in the person between March and December 2020. For each well, two million PBMC were cultured with 9 to 10 IU/ml IL-2 and roughly 9.2 ug/ml peptides. TCRdb's table, derived via immunoSEQ multiplex PCR, lists solely in-frame clones and lacks some. The sample yields 20,000 to 30,000 clones, around 66% seen once. CDR1 is SGHNT and CDR2 is YYREEE in the germline V gene (reference sequence). The V end was cut by 0 bases, the J end by 1 base, with 13 bases between. This CDR3 is built from 16 residues.

The chain combines TRBV5-4 with TRBJ1-1; D may be TRBD1 (6 bases). The TCR comes from a human donor who had a prior SARS-CoV-2 infection. The source was CD4+ T cells from PBMCs cultured with SARS-CoV-2 spike peptides, collected before COVID-19 vaccination. CDR3: CASSLGGAQRNTEAFF. The CDR3 DNA is TGTGCCAGCAGCTTGGGGGGGGCCCAACGGAACACTGAAGCTTTCTTT.